Below, 30 T cell receptor beta chains from the same sample are listed, as sequenced in a study of cytomegalovirus exposure and HLA in healthy donors. The PCR used 60 Vbeta and 13 Jbeta primers. Produced via immunoSEQ multiplex PCR; TCRdb's table is partial and in-frame only. In the table there are around 100,000 clones, 67% of which are singletons. The sample consisted of PBMCs. These receptors were obtained from a man aged 30 to 39 in good health and CMV-seronegative.

The chain joins TRBV5-1 to TRBJ1-1; no clear D. CDR1 and CDR2 (germline): SGHRS, YFSETQ. Trimming removed 4 bases at V and 1 base at J, with 11 bases between. CDR3 length equals 14 residues. CDR3 nucleotide sequence: TGCGCCAGCAGCCTACAGATTGGGAACACTGAAGCTTTCTTT. It encodes CASSLQIGNTEAFF.

This clone was detected only once. The chain is built from TRBV4-1 and TRBJ2-5; possibly TRBD2 for D (5 bases). The V end lost 2 bases, the J end lost 0 bases, and 13 bases lay between the germline ends. Germline CDR1 reads MGHRA; CDR2 reads YSYEKL. This CDR3 spans 16 amino acids. The CDR3 coding sequence is TGCGCCAGCAGCCAATTGGAGACGGGGAACCAAGAGACCCAGTACTTC. Translating gives CASSQLETGNQETQYF.

The chain links TRBV5-1 to TRBJ1-5, with 7 positions matching TRBD1. The germline CDR1 and CDR2 sequences are SGHRS and YFSETQ. The junction had 3 bases not matched to a gene; V was cut back by 0 bases and J by 0 bases. CDR3 length: 16 residues. The CDR3 region is CASSLGQGGSNQPQHF. The DNA for the CDR3 is TGCGCCAGCAGCTTGGGACAGGGTGGTAGCAATCAGCCCCAGCATTTT.

The rearrangement joins TRBV5-1 to TRBJ2-3; a possible D gene is TRBD1 (6 bases). The V end was cut by 4 bases, the J end by 6 bases, with 9 bases between. This CDR3 spans 12 amino acids. Germline V gene data show CDR1 as SGHRS and CDR2 as YFSETQ. Here the CDR3 reads CASSPDRDTQYF. The CDR3, as DNA: TGCGCCAGCAGCCCCGACAGGGATACGCAGTATTTT. Supplemented by reference TRBV5-1 and TRBJ2-3, the full variable domain reads KAGVTQTPRYLIKTRGQQVTLSCSPISGHRSVSWYQQTPGQGLQFLFEYFSETQRNKGNFPGRFSGRQFSNSRSEMNVSTLELGDSALYLCASSPDRDTQYFGPGTRLTVL.

This clone has just a few counts. The chain couples TRBV6-6 to TRBJ1-2; D remains ambiguous. Trimming cost V 3 bases and J 6 bases, with 8 bases left between them. CDR3 length equals 12 residues. CDR1 is MNHNY and CDR2 is SVGAGI in the germline V gene (reference sequence). This CDR3 is CASSYYSDGYTF. The CDR3 nucleotides are TGTGCCAGCAGTTATTATTCCGATGGCTACACCTTC.

This clone is a singleton in its sample. The chain is built from TRBV5-1 and TRBJ1-4, with unresolved D. Germline loops: CDR1 SGHRS, CDR2 YFSETQ. CDR3 length equals 15 residues. V was pared by 0 bases and J by 0 bases, with 6 bases between. Here the CDR3 DNA reads TGCGCCAGCAGCTTGGGAGGGTCAACTAATGAAAAACTGTTTTTT. Its protein product is CASSLGGSTNEKLFF.

This chain connects TRBV5-4 to TRBJ2-7; TRBD1 agrees at 7 bases. V dropped 4 bases and J dropped 4; count of bases not matched to a gene: 8. CDR1 is SGHNT, CDR2 YYREEE, per germline (reference sequence). The CDR3 covers 14 residues. The DNA of the CDR3 is TGTGCCAGCAGCGTGGGACAGCCCGGGTACGAGCAGTACTTC. Protein: CASSVGQPGYEQYF.

This chain connects TRBV4-1 to TRBJ2-7, with D perhaps matching TRBD2 (6 bases). Trimming stripped 6 bases from V and 1 base from J, with 10 bases between. CDR1 and CDR2 (germline): MGHRA, YSYEKL. The CDR3 contains 13 residues. CDR3 sequence reads: CASRSGGSYEQYF. In DNA, the CDR3 is TGCGCCAGCAGGTCCGGGGGTTCCTACGAGCAGTACTTC.

The chain has TRBV15 and TRBJ1-5; TRBD1 aligns across 9 bases. Germline CDR1 is LNHNV and CDR2 is YYDKDF (reference sequence). This CDR3 contains 17 residues. Germline trimming cut 2 bases from V and 6 bases from J; bases unmatched to any gene: 11. The DNA for the CDR3 is TGTGCCACCAGCAGACCCCGGGACAGGGACCTTAGTCAGCCCCAGCATTTT. Encoded protein: CATSRPRDRDLSQPQHF.

V and J are TRBV14 and TRBJ2-2; D call uncertain. The CDR3 spans 16 residues. V was cut by 0 bases and J by 1 base, with 9 bases left in between. Germline CDR1 SGHDN, CDR2 FVKESK. CDR3 nucleotide sequence: TGTGCCAGCAGCCAAGAGGCAGGATGGAACACCGGGGAGCTGTTTTTT. It translates to CASSQEAGWNTGELFF.

The chain combines TRBV7-2 with TRBJ2-1, with 7 bases aligning to TRBD1. Trimming took 6 bases from V and 6 from J; bases not matched to a gene: 5. CDR3 size: 13 residues. Germline CDR1 and CDR2: SGHTA and FQGNSA. The CDR3 is CASSAGTVNEQFF. CDR3 bases: TGTGCCAGCAGTGCCGGGACAGTCAATGAGCAGTTCTTC.

This chain joins TRBV4-3 and TRBJ1-6, with TRBD1 matching over 8 bases. CDR1 LGHNA and CDR2 YSLEER come from the germline V gene. The V gene end was trimmed by 2 bases and the J gene end by 9 bases; junction bases not matched to a gene: 9. CDR3 length: 16 residues. In DNA, the CDR3 is TGCGCCAGCAGCCAACAAACCGGGACAGGAACTTCACCCCTCCACTTT. It yields the protein CASSQQTGTGTSPLHF.

The chain couples TRBV11-3 to TRBJ1-1, with D unresolved. Germline lookup yields CDR1 SGHNT and CDR2 YENEEA. The CDR3 loop spans 13 amino acids. The V end was cut by 2 bases, the J end by 1 base, with 5 bases between. In nucleotides, the CDR3 is TGTGCCAGCAGCTTAAGAGGGAACACTGAAGCTTTCTTT. Translation gives CASSLRGNTEAFF.

The V call is TRBV30, the J call TRBJ2-3; D possibly corresponds to TRBD1 (5 bases). Trimming pared 0 bases from V and 8 bases from J, leaving 9 bases between. The CDR3 loop spans 12 amino acids. Germline-derived CDR1 and CDR2 are GTSNPN and SVGIG (reference sequence). DNA for the CDR3: TGTGCCTGGAGTGTACAGGTGGTTACGCAGTATTTT. Translated, it gives CAWSVQVVTQYF.

This clone was observed a handful of times. This chain joins TRBV19 and TRBJ1-1; no reliable D call. Looked up from germline, CDR1 is LNHDA and CDR2 is SQIVND (reference sequence). This CDR3 is 12 amino acids long. V lost 9 bases and J lost 5, with 13 bases in between. For the CDR3, the DNA is TGTGCCAGCCTCGGGGTCCAAACTGAAGCTTTCTTT. Translation: CASLGVQTEAFF.

This clone was recorded only once. V usage is TRBV27 and J usage is TRBJ2-7; 9 bases agree with TRBD1. The V segment lost 5 bases and the J segment 1 base; nucleotides outside the gene matches: 18. The CDR3 totals 19 residues. Germline CDR1 is MNHEY and CDR2 is SMNVEV (reference sequence). The CDR3 spells CASSLTYLQGTGRSYEQYF. CDR3 in DNA: TGTGCCAGCAGTCTTACCTACCTCCAGGGGACAGGGAGGTCCTACGAGCAGTACTTC.

The rearrangement uses TRBV2 and TRBJ2-1, with 7 bases aligning to TRBD2. The length of the CDR3 is 14 residues. V trimming: 8 bases; J trimming: 2 bases; junction bases outside the gene matches: 6. Germline assignment: CDR1 SNHLY and CDR2 FYNNEI. The CDR3 spells CASGRTSPYNEQFF. The CDR3 DNA is TGTGCCAGCGGGAGGACTAGTCCCTACAATGAGCAGTTCTTC.

This sequence joins TRBV4-3 and TRBJ2-2, with D possibly matching TRBD1 (6 bases). This CDR3 is 16 amino acids long. CDR1 is LGHNA, CDR2 YSLEER, per germline. Trimming took 0 bases from V and 5 from J, leaving 13 bases between them. The CDR3 bases are TGCGCCAGCAGCCAAGAGCCCGACAGGATGACCGGGGAGCTGTTTTTT. This sequence encodes CASSQEPDRMTGELFF.

This clone was recorded a few times. The chain has TRBV7-3 and TRBJ2-2; D is undetermined. This CDR3 has 13 residues. Trimming removed 0 bases at V and 5 bases at J, with 4 bases between. CDR1 SGHTA and CDR2 FQGTGA come from the germline V gene. Written as DNA, the CDR3 is TGTGCCAGCAGCTTAACTCTAACCGGGGAGCTGTTTTTT. Its translation is CASSLTLTGELFF.

The rearrangement joins TRBV19 to TRBJ2-2; D is possibly TRBD1 (6 bases). This CDR3 contains 16 residues. Germline values: CDR1 LNHDA, CDR2 SQIVND (reference sequence). V was cut by 5 bases and J by 1 base, with 14 bases left in between. The CDR3 here is CASSVGTPQNTGELFF. DNA of the CDR3: TGTGCCAGTAGTGTCGGGACACCTCAGAACACCGGGGAGCTGTTTTTT.

V is TRBV2 and J is TRBJ1-3; D unclear. The CDR3 length is 16 residues. The germline CDR1 and CDR2 sequences are SNHLY and FYNNEI. V was trimmed by 0 bases and J by 0 bases, leaving 9 bases between them. This chain's CDR3 is CASSEAARGSGNTIYF. The CDR3 DNA reads as TGTGCCAGCAGTGAAGCAGCTCGTGGCTCTGGAAACACCATATATTTT.

This clone was observed a handful of times. The chain uses TRBV5-6 and TRBJ1-1, with D unclear. The CDR3 is 13 residues long. Trimming shortened V by 2 bases and J by 0 bases, and 5 bases separated the two germline ends. Germline CDR1 and CDR2: SGHDT and YYEEEE. CDR3 region: CASSFTVNTEAFF. As DNA, the CDR3 is TGTGCCAGCAGCTTCACTGTGAACACTGAAGCTTTCTTT. Full variable domain (missing parts from reference TRBV5-6 and TRBJ1-1): DAGVTQSPTHLIKTRGQQVTLRCSPKSGHDTVSWYQQALGQGPQFIFQYYEEEERQRGNFPDRFSGHQFPNYSSELNVNALLLGDSALYLCASSFTVNTEAFFGQGTRLTVV.

J is TRBJ1-4 and V is TRBV10-3; weak D call: TRBD1 (6 bases). The CDR3 has 13 amino acids. Germline lookup yields CDR1 ENHRY and CDR2 SYGVKD. Deletions cut 7 bases from V and 4 bases from J, with 10 bases between. In DNA, the CDR3 is TGTGCCATCACAGGGGATGGTAATGAAAAACTGTTTTTT. It yields the protein CAITGDGNEKLFF.

This clone was counted a few times. CDR3 sequence (DNA): TGTGCCAGCACCCCCATCGACAGGTTTGGCTATGGCTACACCTTC. Residues: CASTPIDRFGYGYTF. The J gene is TRBJ1-2, the V gene TRBV6-5; weak D call: TRBD1 (6 bases). V was clipped by 7 bases and J by 4 bases, with 19 bases between them. The CDR3 runs to 15 residues. Germline V gene sequence: CDR1 MNHEY, CDR2 SVGAGI.

About this clone itself: Additional DNA sequences in this sample encode the identical CDR3. The chain recombines TRBV6-4 with TRBJ2-3; 10 nucleotides line up with TRBD2. J gave up 1 base and V 5 bases, and 3 bases lay outside the gene matches. Germline lookup yields CDR1 MRHNA and CDR2 SNTAGT. This CDR3 comprises 15 residues. Here the CDR3 reads CASSPLAGGTDTQYF. The CDR3 region has the DNA TGTGCCAGCAGTCCCCTAGCGGGGGGCACAGATACGCAGTATTTT.

The chain uses TRBV10-1 and TRBJ2-7; TRBD2 might be the D (5 bases). This CDR3 has 16 amino acids. Germline V gene sequence: CDR1 WNHNN, CDR2 SYGVQD (reference sequence). The V gene lost 0 bases and the J gene lost 4 bases, with 16 bases spanning the gap. The CDR3 protein is CASSESLEAALYEQYF. The DNA of the CDR3 is TGCGCCAGCAGTGAGTCGTTGGAGGCAGCCCTTTACGAGCAGTACTTC.

V is TRBV18 and J is TRBJ1-5; no clear D. The CDR3 runs to 14 residues. CDR1 is KGHSH, CDR2 LQKENI, per germline. Trimming removed 7 bases from V and 0 bases from J, with 10 bases in between. CDR3 sequence: CASLQIYSNQPQHF. The CDR3 DNA reads TGTGCCAGCTTACAGATTTATAGCAATCAGCCCCAGCATTTT.

The V and J genes are TRBV30 and TRBJ2-3; tentatively, D is TRBD2 (6 bases). Per the germline V gene, CDR1 is GTSNPN and CDR2 is SVGIG (reference sequence). The CDR3 loop spans 13 amino acids. V was cut by 1 base and J by 6 bases, with 11 bases left in between. The CDR3 DNA follows: TGTGCCTGGAGTGGGGGACTGTTGGATACGCAGTATTTT. Amino acid sequence: CAWSGGLLDTQYF.

The chain has TRBV10-3 and TRBJ1-1; D remains unclear. Germline values: CDR1 ENHRY, CDR2 SYGVKD. The CDR3 extends over 15 amino acids. V was trimmed by 0 bases and J by 0 bases, leaving 8 bases between them. The DNA of the CDR3 is TGTGCCATCAGTGAGTCGAGGCAACTGAACACTGAAGCTTTCTTT. As protein: CAISESRQLNTEAFF.

This clone was seen a handful of times. At one end the junction does not follow the germline gene, possibly because of a read error. The chain joins TRBV7-9 to TRBJ2-3; D is possibly TRBD1 (5 bases). Per the germline V gene, CDR1 is SEHNR and CDR2 is FQNEAQ (reference sequence). CDR3 length: 15 amino acids. For the CDR3, the DNA is TGTTCCAGCAGCCTACAGGTTGGGGGCACAGATACGCAGTATTTT. Protein sequence: CSSSLQVGGTDTQYF. The full variable domain, rest sourced from reference TRBV7-9 and TRBJ2-3, is DTGVSQNPRHKITKRGQNVTFRCDPISEHNRLYWYRQTLGQGPEFLTYFQNEAQLEKSRLLSDRFSAERPKGSFSTLEIQRTEQGDSAMYLCSSSLQVGGTDTQYFGPGTRLTVL.